Below, 3 T cell receptor beta chains from the same sample are listed, as sequenced in a study of blood T cell repertoires in COVID-19. The method was immunoSEQ multiplex PCR; TCRdb's version includes in-frame clones alone and lacks a portion of them. Of a few hundred thousand clones listed, around 83% were seen once; the top ten hold about 1.2%. Sample: peripheral blood. These receptor sequences come from a woman aged 50 to 60 with acute or convalescent COVID-19.

The V and J genes are TRBV2 and TRBJ2-1; tentatively, D is TRBD2 (6 bases). V was trimmed by 0 bases and J by 3 bases, leaving 12 bases between them. This CDR3 region has 16 residues. Germline V gene lookup returns CDR1 SNHLY and CDR2 FYNNEI. DNA of the CDR3: TGTGCCAGCAGTGAAGCGCAAACGGGGGACTACAATGAGCAGTTCTTC. Translation gives CASSEAQTGDYNEQFF.

The V gene is TRBV7-2, the J gene TRBJ1-2; perhaps TRBD1 as D (6 bases). Trimming removed 2 bases at V and 7 bases at J, with 23 bases between. This CDR3 is 17 amino acids long. The germline CDR1 and CDR2 sequences are SGHTA and FQGNSA. In DNA, the CDR3 is TGTGCCAGCAGCTTAAATAGGGGGGGCGCGGCGTTAGGTGGCTACACCTTC. This sequence encodes CASSLNRGGAALGGYTF. The full variable domain, its missing parts supplied by reference TRBV7-2 and TRBJ1-2, is GAGVSQSPSNKVTEKGKDVELRCDPISGHTALYWYRQSLGQGLEFLIYFQGNSAPDKSGLPSDRFSAERTGGSVSTLTIQRTQQEDSAVYLCASSLNRGGAALGGYTFGSGTRLTVV.

CDR3 DNA sequence: TGCGCCAGCAGCCAAGATGTAACAGCCCCGGGGGGGGGTGAGCAGTTCTTC. Its translation is CASSQDVTAPGGGEQFF. This chain links TRBV4-1 with TRBJ2-1; 8 positions agree with TRBD2. The CDR3 length is 17 residues. V dropped 0 bases and J dropped 9; count of bases not matched to a gene: 13. Germline CDR1 is MGHRA and CDR2 is YSYEKL.